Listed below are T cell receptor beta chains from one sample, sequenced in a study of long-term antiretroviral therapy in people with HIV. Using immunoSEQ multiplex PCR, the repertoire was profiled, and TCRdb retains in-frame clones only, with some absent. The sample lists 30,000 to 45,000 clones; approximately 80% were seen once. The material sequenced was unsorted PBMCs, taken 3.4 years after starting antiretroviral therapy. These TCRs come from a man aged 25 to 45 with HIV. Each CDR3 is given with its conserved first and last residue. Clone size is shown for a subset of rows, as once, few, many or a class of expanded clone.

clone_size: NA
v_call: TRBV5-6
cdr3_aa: CASSFSDRAGDF

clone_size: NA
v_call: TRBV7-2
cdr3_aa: CASSLAGQQETQYF

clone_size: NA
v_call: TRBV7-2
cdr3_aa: CASSPFGPYEQYF

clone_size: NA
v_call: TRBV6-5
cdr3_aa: CASSKGLVTFF

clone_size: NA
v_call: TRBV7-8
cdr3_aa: CASSPGGNEQFF

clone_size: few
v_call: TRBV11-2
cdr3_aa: CASSRSGTGAYGYTF

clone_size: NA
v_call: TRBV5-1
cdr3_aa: CASSRDWLLSYEQYF

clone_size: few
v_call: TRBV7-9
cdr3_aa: CASSSPASGSTIEQFF

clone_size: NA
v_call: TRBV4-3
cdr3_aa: CASSQEWGGGLGGQETQYF

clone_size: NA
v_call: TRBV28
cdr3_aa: CASSLTGTGLSSKLFF

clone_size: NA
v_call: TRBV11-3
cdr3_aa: CASSLDGAGTEAFF

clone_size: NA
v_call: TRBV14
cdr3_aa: CASSQDGTDLDPNYGYTF